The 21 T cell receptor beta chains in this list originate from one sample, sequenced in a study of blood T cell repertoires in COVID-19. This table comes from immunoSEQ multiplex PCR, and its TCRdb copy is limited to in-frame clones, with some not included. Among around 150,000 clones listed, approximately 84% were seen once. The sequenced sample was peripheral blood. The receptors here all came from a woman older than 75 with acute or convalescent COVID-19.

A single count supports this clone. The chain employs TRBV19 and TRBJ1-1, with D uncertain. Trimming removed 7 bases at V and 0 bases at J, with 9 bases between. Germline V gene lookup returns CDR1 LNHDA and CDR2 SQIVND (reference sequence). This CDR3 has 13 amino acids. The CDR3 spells CASTSPVNTEAFF. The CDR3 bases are TGTGCCAGTACTTCTCCAGTGAACACTGAAGCTTTCTTT.

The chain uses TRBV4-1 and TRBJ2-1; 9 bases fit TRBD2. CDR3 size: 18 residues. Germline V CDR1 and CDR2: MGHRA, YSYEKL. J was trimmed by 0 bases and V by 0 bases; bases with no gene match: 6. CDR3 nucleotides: TGCGCCAGCAGCCAAGATTCTTATAGCGGGAGCTCCTACAATGAGCAGTTCTTC. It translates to CASSQDSYSGSSYNEQFF.

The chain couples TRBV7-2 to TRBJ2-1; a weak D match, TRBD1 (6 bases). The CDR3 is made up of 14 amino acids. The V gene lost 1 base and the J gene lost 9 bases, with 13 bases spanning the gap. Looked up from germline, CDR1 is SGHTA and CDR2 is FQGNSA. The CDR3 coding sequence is TGTGCCAGCAGCTTAGGTGGACAGTTGGTTGAGCAGTTCTTC. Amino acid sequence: CASSLGGQLVEQFF.

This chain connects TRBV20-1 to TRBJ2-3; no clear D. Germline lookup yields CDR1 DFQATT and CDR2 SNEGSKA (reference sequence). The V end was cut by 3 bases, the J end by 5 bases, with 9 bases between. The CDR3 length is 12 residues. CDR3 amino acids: CSASELRDTQYF. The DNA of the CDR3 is TGCAGTGCTAGTGAACTAAGAGATACGCAGTATTTT.

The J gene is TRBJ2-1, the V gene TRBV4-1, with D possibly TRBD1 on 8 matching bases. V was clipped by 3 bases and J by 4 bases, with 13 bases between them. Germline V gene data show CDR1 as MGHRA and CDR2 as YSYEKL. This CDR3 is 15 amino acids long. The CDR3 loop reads CASSQLQGGYNEQFF. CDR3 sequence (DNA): TGCGCCAGCAGCCAGTTACAGGGGGGGTACAATGAGCAGTTCTTC.

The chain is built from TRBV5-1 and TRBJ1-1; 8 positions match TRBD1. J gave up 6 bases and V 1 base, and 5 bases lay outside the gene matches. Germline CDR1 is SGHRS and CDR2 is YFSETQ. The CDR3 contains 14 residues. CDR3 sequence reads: CASSLQGAISEAFF. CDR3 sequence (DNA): TGCGCCAGCAGCTTGCAGGGGGCTATCTCTGAAGCTTTCTTT.

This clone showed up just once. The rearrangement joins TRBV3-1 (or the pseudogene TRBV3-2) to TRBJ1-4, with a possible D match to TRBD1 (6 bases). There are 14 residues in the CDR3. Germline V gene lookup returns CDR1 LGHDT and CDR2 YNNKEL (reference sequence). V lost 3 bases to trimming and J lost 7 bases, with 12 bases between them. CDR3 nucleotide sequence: TGTGCCAGCAGCCATGGGGGGGCAGGTGAAAAACTGTTTTTT. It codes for CASSHGGAGEKLFF.

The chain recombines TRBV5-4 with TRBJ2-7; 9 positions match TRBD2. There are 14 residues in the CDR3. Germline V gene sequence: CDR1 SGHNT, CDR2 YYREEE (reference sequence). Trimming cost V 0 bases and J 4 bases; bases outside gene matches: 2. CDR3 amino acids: CASSLDAGGYEQYF. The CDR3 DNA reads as TGTGCCAGCAGCTTGGACGCGGGAGGGTACGAGCAGTACTTC.

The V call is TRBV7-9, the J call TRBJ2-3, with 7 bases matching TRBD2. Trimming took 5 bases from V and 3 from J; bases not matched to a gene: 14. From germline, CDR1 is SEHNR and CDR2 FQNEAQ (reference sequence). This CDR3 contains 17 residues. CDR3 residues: CASSPASLGGRTDTQYF. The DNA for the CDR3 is TGTGCCAGCAGCCCCGCCTCCTTGGGGGGGAGAACAGATACGCAGTATTTT.

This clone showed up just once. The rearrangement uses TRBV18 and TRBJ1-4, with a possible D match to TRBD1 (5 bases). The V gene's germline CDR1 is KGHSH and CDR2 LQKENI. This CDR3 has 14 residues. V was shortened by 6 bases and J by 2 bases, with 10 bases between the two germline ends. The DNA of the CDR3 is TGTGCCAGCTCCGGAGGGGCGACTAATGAAAAACTGTTTTTT. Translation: CASSGGATNEKLFF.

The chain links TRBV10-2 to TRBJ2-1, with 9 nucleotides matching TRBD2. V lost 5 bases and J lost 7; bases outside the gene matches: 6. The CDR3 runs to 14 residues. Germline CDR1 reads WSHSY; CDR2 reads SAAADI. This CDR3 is CASSLAGAGNEQFF. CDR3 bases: TGCGCCAGCAGTTTAGCGGGAGCGGGGAATGAGCAGTTCTTC.

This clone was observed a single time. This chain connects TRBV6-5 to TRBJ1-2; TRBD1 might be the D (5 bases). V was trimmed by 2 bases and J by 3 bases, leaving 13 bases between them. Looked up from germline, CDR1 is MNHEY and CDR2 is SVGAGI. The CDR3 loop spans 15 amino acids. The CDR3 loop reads CASSYGETGYYGYTF. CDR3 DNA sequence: TGTGCCAGCAGTTACGGGGAAACAGGATACTATGGCTACACCTTC.

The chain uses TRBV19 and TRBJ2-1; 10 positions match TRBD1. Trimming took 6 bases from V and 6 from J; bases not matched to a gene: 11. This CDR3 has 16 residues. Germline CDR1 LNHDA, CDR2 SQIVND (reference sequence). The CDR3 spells CASSDPRDRGGNEQFF. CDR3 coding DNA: TGTGCCAGTAGCGACCCCCGGGACAGGGGAGGCAATGAGCAGTTCTTC.

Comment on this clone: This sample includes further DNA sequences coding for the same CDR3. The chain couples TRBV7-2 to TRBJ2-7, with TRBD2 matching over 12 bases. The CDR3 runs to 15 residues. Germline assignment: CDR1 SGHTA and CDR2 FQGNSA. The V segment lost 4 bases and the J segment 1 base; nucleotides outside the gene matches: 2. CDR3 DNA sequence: TGTGCCAGCAGCTCCCTAGCGGGAGGGTCCTACGAGCAGTACTTC. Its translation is CASSSLAGGSYEQYF. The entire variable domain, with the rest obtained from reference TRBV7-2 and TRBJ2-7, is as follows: GAGVSQSPSNKVTEKGKDVELRCDPISGHTALYWYRQSLGQGLEFLIYFQGNSAPDKSGLPSDRFSAERTGGSVSTLTIQRTQQEDSAVYLCASSSLAGGSYEQYFGPGTRLTVT.

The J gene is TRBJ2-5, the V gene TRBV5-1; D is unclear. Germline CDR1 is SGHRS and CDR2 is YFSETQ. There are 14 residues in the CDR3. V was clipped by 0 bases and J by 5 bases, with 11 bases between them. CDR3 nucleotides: TGCGCCAGCAGCTTGGGTTCGGGTAGGGAGACCCAGTACTTC. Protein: CASSLGSGRETQYF.

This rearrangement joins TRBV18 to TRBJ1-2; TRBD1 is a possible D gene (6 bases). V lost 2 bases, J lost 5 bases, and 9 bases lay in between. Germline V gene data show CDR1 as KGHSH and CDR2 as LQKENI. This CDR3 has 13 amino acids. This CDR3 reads CASSPGQPYGYTF. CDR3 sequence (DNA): TGTGCCAGCTCACCAGGACAGCCGTATGGCTACACCTTC. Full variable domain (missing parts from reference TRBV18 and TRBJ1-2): NAGVMQNPRHLVRRRGQEARLRCSPMKGHSHVYWYRQLPEEGLKFMVYLQKENIIDESGMPKERFSAEFPKEGPSILRIQQVVRGDSAAYFCASSPGQPYGYTFGSGTRLTVV.

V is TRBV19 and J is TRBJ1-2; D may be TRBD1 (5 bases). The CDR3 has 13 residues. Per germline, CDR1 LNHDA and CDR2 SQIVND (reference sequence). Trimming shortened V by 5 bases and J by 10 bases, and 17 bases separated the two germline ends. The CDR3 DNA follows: TGTGCCAGTAGTGCAAACGACAGAACTACCTACACCTTC. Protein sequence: CASSANDRTTYTF.

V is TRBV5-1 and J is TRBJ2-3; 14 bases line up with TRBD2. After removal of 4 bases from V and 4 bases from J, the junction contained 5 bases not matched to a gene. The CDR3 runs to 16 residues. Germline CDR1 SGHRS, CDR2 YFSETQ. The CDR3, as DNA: TGCGCCAGCAGCCCGACTAGCGGGAGGGCCGCAGATACGCAGTATTTT. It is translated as CASSPTSGRAADTQYF.

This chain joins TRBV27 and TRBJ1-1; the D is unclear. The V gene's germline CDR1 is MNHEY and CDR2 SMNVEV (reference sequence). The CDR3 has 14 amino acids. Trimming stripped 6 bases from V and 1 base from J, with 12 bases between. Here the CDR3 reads CASSLESGNTEAFF. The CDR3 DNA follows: TGTGCCAGCAGCTTAGAGTCAGGGAACACTGAAGCTTTCTTT.

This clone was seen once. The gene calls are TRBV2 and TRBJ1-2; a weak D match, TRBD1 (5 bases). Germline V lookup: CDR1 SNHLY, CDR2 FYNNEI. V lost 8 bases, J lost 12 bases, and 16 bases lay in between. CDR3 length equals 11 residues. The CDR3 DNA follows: TGTGCCAGCTCCGTGCAGGGCCATAACACCTTC. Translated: CASSVQGHNTF. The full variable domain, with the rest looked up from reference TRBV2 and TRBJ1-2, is EPEVTQTPSHQVTQMGQEVILRCVPISNHLYFYWYRQILGQKVEFLVSFYNNEISEKSEIFDDQFSVERPDGSNFTLKIRSTKLEDSAMYFCASSVQGHNTFGSGTRLTVV.

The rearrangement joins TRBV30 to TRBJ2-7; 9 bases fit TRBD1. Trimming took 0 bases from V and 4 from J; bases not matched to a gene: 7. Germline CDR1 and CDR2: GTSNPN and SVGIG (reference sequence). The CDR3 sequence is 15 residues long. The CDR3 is CAWSVSGTGLYEQYF. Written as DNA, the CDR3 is TGTGCCTGGAGTGTAAGCGGGACAGGGCTTTACGAGCAGTACTTC.